This T cell receptor beta chain originates from a study of blood T cell repertoires in COVID-19. Across the whole study: COVID-19 samples collected from the United States, Italy and Spain covered acute and convalescent phases. PBMCs, B-cell-depleted T cells, or T cells were the source of the cDNA or gDNA that made up the material.

In the original workflow: Quantification of nucleated cells was approximated via reference gene primer amplification. Data came from immunoSEQ multiplex PCR; TCRdb stores just in-frame clones and leaves some out. D and trimming come from the DNA, and the V and J calls and clone size come from that table. The sample yields 60,000 to 70,000 clones, over 80% seen once. This CDR3 comprises 14 residues. CDR1 is ENHRY, CDR2 SYGVKD, per germline. With 8 bases removed from V and 2 bases from J, the gap between germline ends came to 13 bases. This chain joins TRBV10-3 and TRBJ2-1; possible D gene TRBD2, 5 bases. The material sequenced was peripheral blood. This clonotype originated in a human donor in a cohort sampled during active COVID-19. The CDR3 here is CAIQRDATYNEQFF. CDR3 bases: TGTGCCATCCAGAGGGATGCCACCTACAATGAGCAGTTCTTC.